This T cell receptor beta chain was sequenced in a study of blood T cell repertoires in COVID-19. Study as a whole: Samples of COVID-19 (acute and convalescent) were obtained from the United States, Italy and Spain. PBMCs, B-cell-depleted T cells, or T cells provided the cDNA or gDNA that made up the material.

A remark on this clone: Other nucleotide sequences in the sample specify the same CDR3.

In germline, CDR1 is SGHTA, CDR2 FQGNSA. The V gene lost 1 base and the J gene lost 2 bases, with 5 bases spanning the gap. CDR3 length: 13 amino acids. Authors' data handling: How many nucleated cells were present was estimated from reference gene primer amplification. Some clones are missing from TCRdb's copy, which holds only in-frame ones; the method was immunoSEQ multiplex PCR. V and J calls and clone size come straight from that table; D and trimming were deduced from the DNA. The sample shows tens of thousands of clones, more than 75% of them seen only once. The sample comprised peripheral blood. The TCR comes from a human donor in a cohort sampled during active COVID-19. The gene calls are TRBV7-2 and TRBJ2-5; no clear D gene. The CDR3: CASSLVQQETQYF. DNA for the CDR3: TGTGCCAGCAGCTTAGTACAACAAGAGACCCAGTACTTC.